These T cell receptor beta chains were read from a single sample in a study of CD4 T cells in relation to SARS-CoV-2 and coronaviruses. Their specific antigens are unknown. The protocol was immunoSEQ multiplex PCR, while the TCRdb copy is restricted to in-frame clones and leaves out a portion. Found here are 25,000 to 30,000 clones, just under 75% of them singletons; the top ten hold roughly 21%. Input material: CD4+ T cells from PBMCs, cultured in vitro. These receptors were obtained from a human donor in good health. Each CDR3 is given with its conserved first and last residue. The D gene is left open where the match is weak. Not all rows give a size; the values are once, few, many and, for expanded clones, a class.

clone_size: few
v_call: TRBV2
d_call: .
j_call: TRBJ1-1
cdr3_nt: TGTGCCAGCAGTGAAAGCAGAGGACACCCGAACACTGAAGCTTTCTTT
cdr3_aa: CASSESRGHPNTEAFF

clone_size: once
v_call: TRBV5-1
d_call: .
j_call: TRBJ1-5
cdr3_nt: TGCGCCAGCAGCGAGGGTGGCAGCAATCAGCCCCAGCATTTT
cdr3_aa: CASSEGGSNQPQHF

clone_size: .
v_call: TRBV2
d_call: TRBD1
j_call: TRBJ1-5
cdr3_nt: TGTGCCAGCAGTGCCGACAGGGGGTACAATCAGCCCCAGCATTTT
cdr3_aa: CASSADRGYNQPQHF

clone_size: .
v_call: TRBV7-2
d_call: .
j_call: TRBJ2-7
cdr3_nt: TGTGCCAGCAGCTTCGGGACAAATTACCCCTCCTACGAGCAGTACTTC
cdr3_aa: CASSFGTNYPSYEQYF

clone_size: .
v_call: TRBV28
d_call: TRBD1
j_call: TRBJ1-2
cdr3_nt: TGTGCCAGCAGTTTATCTATCGGGGGGGGCAGGGGGCAAGGCTACACCTTC
cdr3_aa: CASSLSIGGGRGQGYTF

clone_size: few
v_call: TRBV7-2
d_call: .
j_call: TRBJ1-5
cdr3_nt: TGTGCCAGCAGCTTAGGCCAGTATAGCAATCAGCCCCAGCATTTT
cdr3_aa: CASSLGQYSNQPQHF

clone_size: .
v_call: TRBV7-2
d_call: .
j_call: TRBJ1-1
cdr3_nt: TGTGCCAGCAGCATAGCCCCCGAGGGATGGAACACTGAAGCTTTCTTT
cdr3_aa: CASSIAPEGWNTEAFF

clone_size: medium-sized
v_call: TRBV30
d_call: .
j_call: TRBJ2-7
cdr3_nt: TGTGCCTGGAGTGTAGGAGGACGCTACGAGCAGTACTTC
cdr3_aa: CAWSVGGRYEQYF

clone_size: .
v_call: TRBV18
d_call: TRBD1
j_call: TRBJ2-4
cdr3_nt: TGTGCCAGCTCACCGGACAGGGGCCAAAACATTCAGTACTTC
cdr3_aa: CASSPDRGQNIQYF

clone_size: .
v_call: TRBV20-1
d_call: .
j_call: TRBJ2-7
cdr3_nt: TGCAGTGCTAGATTACGGTACGAGCAGTACTTC
cdr3_aa: CSARLRYEQYF

clone_size: .
v_call: TRBV19
d_call: TRBD2
j_call: TRBJ2-3
cdr3_nt: TGTGCCAGTAGTTCCGGACTAGCGGGGTTTAGCACAGATACGCAGTATTTT
cdr3_aa: CASSSGLAGFSTDTQYF

clone_size: few
v_call: TRBV7-6
d_call: TRBD2
j_call: TRBJ2-7
cdr3_nt: TGTGCCAGCAGCCCCCGACTAGCGGGTACCTACGAGCAGTACTTC
cdr3_aa: CASSPRLAGTYEQYF

clone_size: .
v_call: TRBV4-1
d_call: .
j_call: TRBJ1-5
cdr3_nt: TGCGCCAGCAGCCAAGCGGGGCCAGTGGGAATACTCAATCAGCCCCAGCATTTT
cdr3_aa: CASSQAGPVGILNQPQHF

clone_size: .
v_call: TRBV7-2
d_call: .
j_call: TRBJ1-1
cdr3_nt: TGTGCCAGCAGCTTTTCACCTATGAACACTGAAGCTTTCTTT
cdr3_aa: CASSFSPMNTEAFF

clone_size: .
v_call: TRBV9
d_call: TRBD2
j_call: TRBJ2-6
cdr3_nt: TGTGCCAGCAGCGTGGGTTTATCTGGACTAGCGGGAGTTCCTGGGGCCAACGTCCTGACTTTC
cdr3_aa: CASSVGLSGLAGVPGANVLTF

clone_size: .
v_call: TRBV5-4
d_call: .
j_call: TRBJ1-1
cdr3_nt: TGTGCCAGCAGCTTGGACAGCATGAACACTGAAGCTTTCTTT
cdr3_aa: CASSLDSMNTEAFF

clone_size: once
v_call: TRBV2
d_call: .
j_call: TRBJ1-5
cdr3_nt: TGTGCCAGCAGTGATCCACGGGGCAATCAGCCCCAGCATTTT
cdr3_aa: CASSDPRGNQPQHF

clone_size: .
v_call: TRBV5-1
d_call: .
j_call: TRBJ2-7
cdr3_nt: TGCGCCAGCAGCTTGGGACAGGCGAGCTCCTACGAGCAGTACTTC
cdr3_aa: CASSLGQASSYEQYF

clone_size: .
v_call: TRBV27
d_call: TRBD1
j_call: TRBJ1-1
cdr3_nt: TGTGCCAGCAGTTTACTGGGGAGGGGGCCCACGAAGGGCACTGAAGCTTTCTTT
cdr3_aa: CASSLLGRGPTKGTEAFF

clone_size: few
v_call: TRBV6-5
d_call: TRBD2
j_call: TRBJ2-2
cdr3_nt: TGTGCCAGCACTACTAGCGGTGTAAACACCGGGGAGCTGTTTTTT
cdr3_aa: CASTTSGVNTGELFF

clone_size: few
v_call: TRBV6-1
d_call: .
j_call: TRBJ1-5
cdr3_nt: TGTGCCAGCAGTGAACGGGGGGCCCAGCATTTT
cdr3_aa: CASSERGAQHF

clone_size: .
v_call: TRBV1
d_call: .
j_call: TRBJ1-3
cdr3_nt: TGCACCAGCAGCCAGAGGGGGGACGTAAGCTCTGGAAACACCATATATTTT
cdr3_aa: CTSSQRGDVSSGNTIYF

clone_size: .
v_call: TRBV7-6
d_call: .
j_call: TRBJ1-5
cdr3_nt: TGTGCCAGCAGCTTAGGGGAGGCGTCAGGTCAGCCCCAGCATTTT
cdr3_aa: CASSLGEASGQPQHF

clone_size: .
v_call: TRBV11-2
d_call: .
j_call: TRBJ2-7
cdr3_nt: TGTGCCAGCAGCCGGGAAGTTTTGTACGAGCAGTACTTC
cdr3_aa: CASSREVLYEQYF

clone_size: .
v_call: TRBV6-2/TRBV6-3
d_call: .
j_call: TRBJ1-1
cdr3_nt: TGTGCCAGCAGTAGAGATTGGGTTGGGGTAACTGAAGCTTTCTTT
cdr3_aa: CASSRDWVGVTEAFF

clone_size: .
v_call: TRBV6-5
d_call: .
j_call: TRBJ1-2
cdr3_nt: TGTGCCAGCACGGTGACAGCTCACTATGGCTACACCTTC
cdr3_aa: CASTVTAHYGYTF

clone_size: .
v_call: TRBV29-1
d_call: .
j_call: TRBJ1-1
cdr3_nt: TGCAGCGTTGAAGAGCCCAGGCACACTGAAGCTTTCTTT
cdr3_aa: CSVEEPRHTEAFF

clone_size: .
v_call: TRBV3-1/TRBV3-2
d_call: TRBD1
j_call: TRBJ1-5
cdr3_nt: TGTGCCAGCAGCCAGGGGCGAAGAAGGGGGCAGGTGAACGACGATCAGCCCCAGCATTTT
cdr3_aa: CASSQGRRRGQVNDDQPQHF

clone_size: .
v_call: TRBV11-2
d_call: TRBD1
j_call: TRBJ2-7
cdr3_nt: TGTGCCAGCAGCTTCCCAGGGGGACCCTACGAGCAGTACTTC
cdr3_aa: CASSFPGGPYEQYF

clone_size: .
v_call: TRBV10-2
d_call: TRBD2
j_call: TRBJ2-2
cdr3_nt: TGCGCCAGCAGGACTAGCGGGAGGAACACCGGGGAGCTGTTTTTT
cdr3_aa: CASRTSGRNTGELFF

clone_size: .
v_call: TRBV25-1
d_call: .
j_call: TRBJ1-6
cdr3_nt: TGTGCCAGCAGTGAAAGTTGGGGGGTGGGAAATTCACCCCTCCACTTT
cdr3_aa: CASSESWGVGNSPLHF

clone_size: .
v_call: TRBV4-2
d_call: .
j_call: TRBJ1-5
cdr3_nt: TGTGCCAGCAGCCAAGGGACCGGTTATCAGCCCCAGCATTTT
cdr3_aa: CASSQGTGYQPQHF

clone_size: few
v_call: TRBV12-3/TRBV12-4
d_call: .
j_call: TRBJ2-7
cdr3_nt: TGTGCCAGCGGCTACGACTACTCCTACGAGCAGTACTTC
cdr3_aa: CASGYDYSYEQYF

clone_size: .
v_call: TRBV9
d_call: .
j_call: TRBJ2-2
cdr3_nt: TGTGCCAGCAGCGCGGGGCTGAGGGGGAACACCGGGGAGCTGTTTTTT
cdr3_aa: CASSAGLRGNTGELFF

clone_size: .
v_call: TRBV5-6
d_call: TRBD2
j_call: TRBJ2-4
cdr3_nt: TGTGCCAGCAGCCCCACCCCGGGAGGGATCCTTCAGTACTTC
cdr3_aa: CASSPTPGGILQYF